A single sample is the source of the 18 T cell receptor beta chains below, sequenced in a study of T cell responses to AZD1222 COVID-19 vaccine. Sequencing used immunoSEQ multiplex PCR; TCRdb keeps in-frame clones, though not all of them. The sample yields about 150,000 clones, roughly nine tenths seen once. The sample was peripheral blood, taken 28 days after the second AZD1222 dose. The receptor source for this set is an adult who received the AZD1222 COVID-19 vaccine.

The chain combines TRBV6-5 with TRBJ1-2, with D possibly being TRBD1 (5 bases). Germline-derived CDR1 and CDR2 are MNHEY and SVGAGI. Trimming left V 7 bases short and J 6 bases short, with 15 bases between. The CDR3 runs 13 residues. The DNA of the CDR3 is TGTGCCAGCATCCCGGCAGGGAGGGATGGCTACACCTTC. It codes for CASIPAGRDGYTF.

This sequence joins TRBV23-1 and TRBJ2-3; D remains ambiguous. TRBV23-1 is reported as an ORF; its role is uncertain. The CDR3 runs to 13 residues. Trimming removed 5 bases at V and 4 bases at J, with 10 bases between. CDR3 amino acids: CASSGSRPDTQYF. CDR3 coding DNA: TGCGCCAGCAGTGGAAGTAGGCCAGATACGCAGTATTTT.

The chain carries TRBV18 and TRBJ2-5; perhaps TRBD1 as D (6 bases). CDR1 is KGHSH, CDR2 LQKENI, per germline. The CDR3 runs 14 residues. The V and J ends lost 3 bases and 1 base respectively, with 9 bases between them. For the CDR3, the DNA is TGTGCCAGCTCACCGGGACACGTCCAAGAGACCCAGTACTTC. This encodes CASSPGHVQETQYF.

V and J are TRBV27 and TRBJ2-1, with 15 bases that match TRBD2. CDR1 MNHEY and CDR2 SMNVEV come from the germline V gene (reference sequence). CDR3 length: 17 residues. Germline trimming cut 6 bases from V and 2 bases from J; bases unmatched to any gene: 5. CDR3 sequence (DNA): TGTGCCAGCAGGACTGGGACTAGCGGGAGGCCCTACAATGAGCAGTTCTTC. Translating gives CASRTGTSGRPYNEQFF.

The chain links TRBV4-1 to TRBJ1-6; TRBD1 matches at 7 bases. Losses at the gene ends were 6 bases for V and 8 bases for J; bases not matched to a gene: 13. The CDR3 has 16 residues. The germline V gene has CDR1 MGHRA and CDR2 YSYEKL. CDR3 region: CASRQLPGQRDSPLHF. CDR3 sequence (DNA): TGCGCCAGCAGGCAACTACCGGGACAGAGGGATTCACCCCTCCACTTT.

The chain is built from TRBV27 and TRBJ1-1; no clear D. CDR1 and CDR2 from the germline V gene are MNHEY and SMNVEV (reference sequence). The germline V and J ends were trimmed by 7 bases and 0 bases, with 18 bases remaining between them. CDR3 length equals 16 residues. The CDR3 DNA is TGTGCCAGCAACCTTACCCCGGGTAGCATGAACACTGAAGCTTTCTTT. Encoded protein: CASNLTPGSMNTEAFF.

V gene TRBV6-2 or TRBV6-3 combines with J gene TRBJ2-3, with 9 bases aligning to TRBD2. J was trimmed by 4 bases and V by 5 bases; bases with no gene match: 7. Per the germline V gene, CDR1 is MNHEY and CDR2 is SVGEGT. The CDR3 contains 15 residues. DNA of the CDR3: TGTGCCAGCAGTCCGGGACTAGCTGCAGCAGATACGCAGTATTTT. Residues: CASSPGLAAADTQYF.

J is TRBJ1-4 and V is TRBV20-1; D is unresolved. CDR3 length equals 11 residues. Germline V gives CDR1 DFQATT, CDR2 SNEGSKA (reference sequence). V shed 3 bases and J shed 5 bases, with 4 bases lying between them. The CDR3 reads CSASVNEKLFF. For the CDR3, the DNA is TGCAGTGCTAGCGTGAATGAAAAACTGTTTTTT.

J is TRBJ1-4 and V is TRBV9; D is perhaps TRBD1 (6 bases). The CDR3 spans 17 residues. Germline loops: CDR1 SGDLS, CDR2 YYNGEE. The germline V and J ends were trimmed by 0 bases and 2 bases, with 14 bases remaining between them. In nucleotides, the CDR3 is TGTGCCAGCAGCGTAGAGGGTCAGGGGCCTACTAATGAAAAACTGTTTTTT. It encodes CASSVEGQGPTNEKLFF.

The chain uses TRBV24-1 and TRBJ2-6; D unresolved. Germline V lookup: CDR1 KGHDR, CDR2 SFDVKD. The CDR3 covers 16 residues. V gave up 4 bases and J gave up 0 bases, with 9 bases separating them. The CDR3 loop is CATSESLGSGANVLTF. The CDR3 bases are TGTGCCACCAGTGAATCATTGGGCTCTGGGGCCAACGTCCTGACTTTC.

DNA for the CDR3: TGTGCCAGCAGCTCCGGGACAGGGGAAACAGATACGCAGTATTTT. Amino acid sequence: CASSSGTGETDTQYF. V gene TRBV5-8 combines with J gene TRBJ2-3; TRBD1 matches 10 bases. CDR1 and CDR2 from the germline V gene are SGHTS and YDEGEE. The CDR3 sequence is 15 residues long. V lost 3 bases, J lost 3 bases, and 4 bases stayed unmatched.

This clone was seen at least ten times. The genes are TRBV25-1 and TRBJ2-5, with no clear D. The length of the CDR3 is 12 residues. Germline CDR1 is MGHDK and CDR2 is SYGVNS. V lost 0 bases and J 5 bases, leaving 4 bases between the germline ends. The CDR3 nucleotides read TGTGCCAGCAGTGAATATTGGGAGACCCAGTACTTC. Translation gives CASSEYWETQYF. The variable domain in full, with the rest retrieved from reference TRBV25-1 and TRBJ2-5, is EADIYQTPRYLVIGTGKKITLECSQTMGHDKMYWYQQDPGMELHLIHYSYGVNSTEKGDLSSESTVSRIRTEHFPLTLESARPSHTSQYLCASSEYWETQYFGPGTRLLVL.

The V gene is TRBV7-2, the J gene TRBJ2-7; tentative D call: TRBD2 (6 bases). V was clipped by 3 bases and J by 3 bases, with 15 bases between them. This CDR3 contains 15 residues. Germline V lookup: CDR1 SGHTA, CDR2 FQGNSA. DNA of the CDR3: TGTGCCAGCAGCTTGGGCTTCGTGGGAGGCTACGAGCAGTACTTC. Translated: CASSLGFVGGYEQYF.

This clone was observed a single time. This chain links TRBV6-5 with TRBJ1-3; D is possibly TRBD1 (6 bases). The germline CDR1 and CDR2 sequences are MNHEY and SVGAGI. CDR3 size: 14 residues. V lost 6 bases and J 1 base, leaving 10 bases between the germline ends. CDR3 in amino acids: CASSQGGSGNTIYF. The CDR3 DNA follows: TGTGCCAGCAGCCAAGGGGGGTCTGGAAACACCATATATTTT.

V is TRBV4-1 and J is TRBJ2-5, with D tentatively TRBD1 (6 bases). The germline V and J ends were trimmed by 0 bases and 6 bases, with 8 bases remaining between them. From germline, CDR1 is MGHRA and CDR2 YSYEKL. The CDR3 runs 13 residues. CDR3 in amino acids: CASSQEGAQTQYF. The CDR3 bases are TGCGCCAGCAGCCAAGAGGGGGCCCAGACCCAGTACTTC.

The chain combines TRBV10-3 with TRBJ2-7; TRBD2 is a possible D gene (5 bases). The germline gives CDR1 ENHRY, CDR2 SYGVKD. The germline V and J ends were trimmed by 0 bases and 5 bases, with 14 bases remaining between them. The CDR3 has 15 residues. CDR3 nucleotides: TGTGCCATCAGTGAGTCCACTCACCGGGGAGACGAGCAGTACTTC. This gives the protein CAISESTHRGDEQYF.

The count of this clone is one. This chain joins TRBV30 and TRBJ1-2, with D unresolved. V was trimmed by 1 base and J by 1 base, leaving 7 bases between them. Per the germline V gene, CDR1 is GTSNPN and CDR2 is SVGIG (reference sequence). The CDR3 sequence is 13 residues long. CDR3 amino acids: CAWSGGFNYGYTF. DNA of the CDR3: TGTGCCTGGAGTGGAGGGTTTAACTATGGCTACACCTTC.

This chain connects TRBV2 to TRBJ2-1; 13 bases are a match to TRBD2. V shed 4 bases and J 7 bases; nucleotides not matched to a gene: 4. The CDR3 runs to 15 residues. Germline-derived CDR1 and CDR2 are SNHLY and FYNNEI. CDR3 sequence (DNA): TGTGCCAGCAGTGTCGGGACTAGCGGGATGAATGAGCAGTTCTTC. Translating gives CASSVGTSGMNEQFF.